The 5 T cell receptor beta chains given below trace back to one sample, sequenced in a study of regulatory T cells in long-lasting Graves disease. Described time point: newly diagnosed GD, antithyroid drugs for less than 3 months. The authors made the TCR library using RNA they extracted from PBMCs. Through Arm-PCR of CDR3 regions and iRepertoire HTBI primers, TCR beta libraries were built. TCRdb reprocessed the multiplex PCR reads via MiXCR and lists one record per CDR3 protein. This table has hundreds of thousands of distinct CDR3 sequences, roughly 15% appearing once. These data also formed part of another study, on T cells in Graves' hyperthyroidism and ophthalmopathy.

Sequenced here: peripheral blood mononuclear cells (PBMCs), sampled at new diagnosis, from a patient treated with antithyroid drugs. The receptors come from a man younger than 35 with Graves disease.

V usage is TRBV7-9 and J usage is TRBJ2-1; TRBD1 aligns across 8 bases. Germline CDR1 and CDR2: SEHNR and FQNEAQ (reference sequence). This CDR3 comprises 17 residues. With 0 bases clipped from V and 7 bases from J, the junction kept 11 bases outside the gene matches. The CDR3 DNA reads TGTGCCAGCAGCTTAGCGGGGACAGGCCTCTCAAGGAATGAGCAGTTCTTC. It is translated as CASSLAGTGLSRNEQFF.

As concerns this clonotype: A read error may explain this, as a much larger clone is one base away. This sequence joins TRBV12-3 or TRBV12-4 and TRBJ1-1; D unclear. The CDR3 is 10 residues long. CDR3 residues: CASSPGEVFF. The CDR3 DNA reads as TGTGCCAGCAGTCCCGGCGAAGTTTTCTTT.

This clonotype was counted at least ten times. This rearrangement joins TRBV28 to TRBJ2-2, with TRBD1 as a possible D gene (6 bases). The germline CDR1 and CDR2 sequences are MDHEN and SYDVKM. V was pared by 7 bases and J by 6 bases, with 18 bases between. The CDR3 is 15 amino acids. CDR3 sequence: CASKRDLTGAGELFF. The DNA for the CDR3 is TGTGCCAGCAAGAGGGACCTGACAGGCGCCGGGGAGCTGTTTTTT.

This chain links TRBV29-1 with TRBJ2-3; 7 bases match TRBD1. The V and J ends lost 2 bases and 1 base, in that order; junction bases with no gene match: 15. Germline values: CDR1 SQVTM, CDR2 ANQGSEA. The CDR3 is 18 residues long. CDR3 sequence: CSVEYVPGQAAGTDTQYF. CDR3 coding DNA: TGCAGCGTTGAATATGTTCCCGGACAGGCAGCCGGCACAGATACGCAGTATTTT.

This clonotype was counted ten times or more. At one of its ends the junction is not consistent with the germline gene, which may arise from a read error. The genes are TRBV11-2 and TRBJ1-5; D ambiguous. The CDR3 runs to 15 residues. Germline CDR1 SGHAT, CDR2 FQNNGV. The CDR3: CASSRTDGINQSQHF. CDR3 DNA sequence: TGTGCCAGCAGCCGCACGGACGGCATCAATCAGTCCCAGCATTTT.